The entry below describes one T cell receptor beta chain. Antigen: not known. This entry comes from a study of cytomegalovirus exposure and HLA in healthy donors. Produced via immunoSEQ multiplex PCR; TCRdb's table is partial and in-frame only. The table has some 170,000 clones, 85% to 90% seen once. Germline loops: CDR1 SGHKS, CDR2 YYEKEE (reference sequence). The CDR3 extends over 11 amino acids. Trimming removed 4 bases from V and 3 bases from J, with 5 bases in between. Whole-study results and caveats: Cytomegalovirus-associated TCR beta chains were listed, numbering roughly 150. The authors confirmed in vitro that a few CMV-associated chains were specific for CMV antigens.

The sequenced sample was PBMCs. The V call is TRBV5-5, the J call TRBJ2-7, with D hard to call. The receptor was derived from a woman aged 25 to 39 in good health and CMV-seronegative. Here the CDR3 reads CASSELYEQYF. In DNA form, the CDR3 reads TGTGCCAGCAGCGAGCTCTACGAGCAGTACTTC.